The 25 T cell receptor beta chains below all came from one sample that was sequenced in a study of T cell clonotyping in hematopoietic cell transplantation. The table came from immunoSEQ multiplex PCR; TCRdb's copy has only in-frame clones and leaves some out. Here the sample spans approximately 17,000 clones, 85% to 90% being singletons. Material for sequencing was peripheral blood mononuclear cells. These receptors came from a man aged 50 or older in good health. Some clones in this sample may be carry-over from other donors' samples.

The chain combines TRBV18 with TRBJ2-7; 8 bases map to TRBD1. CDR1 and CDR2 from the germline V gene are KGHSH and LQKENI. The V segment lost 6 bases and the J segment 6 bases; nucleotides outside the gene matches: 10. The CDR3 extends over 14 amino acids. CDR3 nucleotide sequence: TGTGCCAGCTCTCAACTCCAGGACAGGGCCGAGCAGTACTTC. Protein product: CASSQLQDRAEQYF.

This chain links TRBV19 with TRBJ2-1, with 13 bases identical to TRBD2. Trimming took 6 bases from V and 4 from J; bases not matched to a gene: 6. CDR3 size: 16 residues. Germline V gives CDR1 LNHDA, CDR2 SQIVND (reference sequence). Here the CDR3 DNA reads TGTGCCAGTAGGAGGACTAGCGGGGGCTCTTACAATGAGCAGTTCTTC. Its translation: CASRRTSGGSYNEQFF.

The chain joins TRBV4-1 to TRBJ1-6; the match to TRBD1 covers 7 bases. The CDR3 contains 18 residues. Germline trimming cut 4 bases from V and 9 bases from J; bases unmatched to any gene: 18. Germline V CDR1 and CDR2: MGHRA, YSYEKL. The CDR3, as DNA: TGCGCCAGCAGCCTACAATCCGGCAGGGGGTATGTTAGTTCACCCCTCCACTTT. Translating gives CASSLQSGRGYVSSPLHF.

The chain has TRBV7-2 and TRBJ2-1, with D maybe TRBD2 (5 bases). Germline V gene lookup returns CDR1 SGHTA and CDR2 FQGNSA. The CDR3 totals 15 residues. V was pared by 7 bases and J by 4 bases, with 17 bases between. As DNA, the CDR3 is TGTGCCAGCACCCTTGAAGGGCGCGGGTACAATGAGCAGTTCTTC. Translated: CASTLEGRGYNEQFF.

The J gene is TRBJ1-3, the V gene TRBV4-1; D is ambiguous. V lost 0 bases, J lost 4 bases, and 7 bases lay in between. The CDR3 is 14 amino acids. The germline V gene has CDR1 MGHRA and CDR2 YSYEKL. DNA for the CDR3: TGCGCCAGCAGCCAAGACGCGAGGGGAAACACCATATATTTT. Protein product: CASSQDARGNTIYF.

The chain combines TRBV6-6 with TRBJ2-7; TRBD2 aligns across 8 bases. The CDR3 sequence is 14 residues long. V lost 4 bases and J lost 2; bases outside the gene matches: 4. Germline loops: CDR1 MNHNY, CDR2 SVGAGI (reference sequence). The CDR3 region is CASSSTGGAYEQYF. CDR3 nucleotide sequence: TGTGCCAGCAGTTCTACGGGGGGGGCCTACGAGCAGTACTTC.

This clone turned up a few times. The V gene is TRBV28, the J gene TRBJ1-1, with D maybe TRBD1 (5 bases). The V gene's germline CDR1 is MDHEN and CDR2 SYDVKM. The V and J ends lost 6 bases and 1 base respectively, with 12 bases between them. This CDR3 is 14 amino acids long. The CDR3 DNA follows: TGTGCCAGCAGGTATCCTACAGGGAACACTGAAGCTTTCTTT. This gives the protein CASRYPTGNTEAFF.

The V call is TRBV28, the J call TRBJ2-5, with 11 bases matching TRBD2. This CDR3 region has 16 residues. With V trimmed by 6 bases and J by 2 bases, 8 bases remained unmatched. CDR1 is MDHEN, CDR2 SYDVKM, per germline. DNA of the CDR3: TGTGCCAGCAGCCCAGGGCTAGCGGGGGGACAAGAGACCCAGTACTTC. Translated, it gives CASSPGLAGGQETQYF. Drawing the rest from reference TRBV28 and TRBJ2-5, the complete variable domain is DVKVTQSSRYLVKRTGEKVFLECVQDMDHENMFWYRQDPGLGLRLIYFSYDVKMKEKGDIPEGYSVSREKKERFSLILESASTNQTSMYLCASSPGLAGGQETQYFGPGTRLLVL.

The chain employs TRBV6-6 and TRBJ1-6; D gene uncertain. The CDR3 totals 14 residues. V lost 2 bases, J lost 11 bases, and 13 bases lay in between. Germline CDR1 MNHNY, CDR2 SVGAGI (reference sequence). The CDR3 region has the DNA TGTGCCAGCAGTTACGAGCCTTTCGGGGCACCCCTCCACTTT. Translating it yields CASSYEPFGAPLHF.

The V and J genes are TRBV4-1 and TRBJ1-2, with D possibly being TRBD1 (5 bases). Trimming shortened V by 6 bases and J by 4 bases, and 6 bases separated the two germline ends. Germline loops: CDR1 MGHRA, CDR2 YSYEKL. CDR3 size: 11 residues. The CDR3 spells CASRGTYGYTF. For the CDR3, the DNA is TGCGCCAGCAGGGGGACCTATGGCTACACCTTC.

A few counts support this clone. V is TRBV10-1 and J is TRBJ2-1; TRBD2 matches at 14 bases. Germline V gives CDR1 WNHNN, CDR2 SYGVQD (reference sequence). Trimming at V came to 6 bases and at J to 8 bases, leaving 3 bases not matched to a gene. This CDR3 region has 14 residues. CDR3 nucleotide sequence: TGCGCCAGCAGAGGGACTAGCGGGGGTTATGAGCAGTTCTTC. As protein: CASRGTSGGYEQFF.

The genes are TRBV2 and TRBJ1-5, with D possibly TRBD1 on 5 matching bases. V was cut by 5 bases and J by 7 bases, with 15 bases left in between. The CDR3 has 14 residues. Germline CDR1 is SNHLY and CDR2 is FYNNEI. For the CDR3, the DNA is TGTGCCAGCAGTTCCCAGGGCGGCGGGCAGCCCCAGCATTTT. This encodes CASSSQGGGQPQHF. Full variable domain (remainder filled in from reference TRBV2 and TRBJ1-5): EPEVTQTPSHQVTQMGQEVILRCVPISNHLYFYWYRQILGQKVEFLVSFYNNEISEKSEIFDDQFSVERPDGSNFTLKIRSTKLEDSAMYFCASSSQGGGQPQHFGDGTRLSIL.

The CDR3 nucleotides are TGTGCCTGGAGTGTACAGGGACAGTGGAACACTGAAGCTTTCTTT. It encodes CAWSVQGQWNTEAFF. The chain employs TRBV30 and TRBJ1-1; 7 bases fit TRBD1. This CDR3 is built from 15 residues. CDR1 is GTSNPN, CDR2 SVGIG, per germline (reference sequence). Losses at the gene ends were 0 bases for V and 1 base for J; bases not matched to a gene: 5. Drawing the rest from reference TRBV30 and TRBJ1-1, the complete variable domain is SQTIHQWPATLVQPVGSPLSLECTVEGTSNPNLYWYRQAAGRGLQLLFYSVGIGQISSEVPQNLSASRPQDRQFILSSKKLLLSDSGFYLCAWSVQGQWNTEAFFGQGTRLTVV.

This chain joins TRBV15 and TRBJ2-6; D is unresolved. V gave up 5 bases and J gave up 2 bases, with 13 bases separating them. Germline CDR1 and CDR2: LNHNV and YYDKDF (reference sequence). The CDR3 is made up of 16 amino acids. The CDR3 nucleotides are TGTGCCACCAGCCATTTCGGTATGGCTGGGGCCAACGTCCTGACTTTC. Translation: CATSHFGMAGANVLTF.

This chain connects TRBV27 to TRBJ1-5, with D tentatively TRBD1 (6 bases). Germline V gene lookup returns CDR1 MNHEY and CDR2 SMNVEV (reference sequence). The CDR3 is made up of 16 amino acids. Trimming took off 6 bases at V and 0 bases at J, with 15 bases between the two ends. The CDR3 sequence is CASSATGTHSNQPQHF. CDR3 in DNA: TGTGCCAGCAGCGCCACCGGGACACATAGCAATCAGCCCCAGCATTTT.

The chain has TRBV7-6 and TRBJ1-3; perhaps TRBD1 as D (6 bases). V lost 5 bases and J lost 2, with 16 bases in between. This CDR3 contains 16 residues. Germline CDR1 is SGHVS and CDR2 is FNYEAQ. This CDR3 is CASSPRGGRAGNTIYF. The CDR3 DNA reads TGTGCCAGCAGCCCCAGGGGAGGCAGGGCTGGAAACACCATATATTTT.

V and J are TRBV19 and TRBJ2-7; 8 bases align to TRBD1. Losses at the gene ends were 8 bases for V and 3 bases for J; bases not matched to a gene: 9. Germline V CDR1 and CDR2: LNHDA, SQIVND (reference sequence). The CDR3 loop spans 14 amino acids. CDR3 in DNA: TGTGCCAGTCAAACCTCCGGACAGGGCTACGAGCAGTACTTC. Encoded protein: CASQTSGQGYEQYF.

V is TRBV6-5 and J is TRBJ1-2, with unresolved D. Germline loops: CDR1 MNHEY, CDR2 SVGAGI. The CDR3 runs 11 residues. V lost 4 bases to trimming and J lost 8 bases, with 8 bases between them. In DNA, the CDR3 is TGTGCCAGCAGTTCTGCGCGAGGCTACACCTTC. Its protein product is CASSSARGYTF.

The gene calls are TRBV29-1 and TRBJ1-1, with 7 bases identical to TRBD1. Germline CDR1 SQVTM, CDR2 ANQGSEA. The CDR3 sequence is 13 residues long. V lost 7 bases and J lost 4; bases outside the gene matches: 9. The CDR3 region has the DNA TGCAGCGCTAAACAGGGGCAGAGCACTGAAGCTTTCTTT. Translating gives CSAKQGQSTEAFF.

The chain links TRBV5-4 to TRBJ1-1, with TRBD1 matching 7 bases. The germline CDR1 and CDR2 sequences are SGHNT and YYREEE (reference sequence). Losses at the gene ends were 0 bases for V and 1 base for J; bases not matched to a gene: 6. The CDR3 is made up of 16 amino acids. The CDR3 DNA reads TGTGCCAGCAGCTTGGGGGTGACAGGGACGAACACTGAAGCTTTCTTT. Protein sequence: CASSLGVTGTNTEAFF.

The chain has TRBV9 and TRBJ2-3; TRBD1 agrees at 7 bases. Germline CDR1 and CDR2: SGDLS and YYNGEE. This CDR3 contains 14 residues. Germline trimming cut 2 bases from V and 2 bases from J; bases unmatched to any gene: 2. The CDR3 protein is CASSVTGATDTQYF. CDR3 sequence (DNA): TGTGCCAGCAGCGTTACAGGGGCCACAGATACGCAGTATTTT.

The V call is TRBV4-1, the J call TRBJ1-2; the D is unclear. The length of the CDR3 is 13 residues. The germline CDR1 and CDR2 sequences are MGHRA and YSYEKL. With 1 base removed from V and 10 bases from J, the gap between germline ends came to 13 bases. The CDR3 DNA follows: TGCGCCAGCAGCCAAGGGGCACCCCCCACCTACACCTTC. This sequence encodes CASSQGAPPTYTF.

V gene TRBV30 combines with J gene TRBJ1-5; 10 positions match TRBD1. Germline trimming cut 0 bases from V and 7 bases from J; bases unmatched to any gene: 6. This CDR3 is 15 amino acids long. Germline V gives CDR1 GTSNPN, CDR2 SVGIG (reference sequence). DNA for the CDR3: TGTGCCTGGAGTGTACTCGGGACAGGGGAACAGCCCCAGCATTTT. Amino acid sequence: CAWSVLGTGEQPQHF. The whole variable domain, remainder taken from reference TRBV30 and TRBJ1-5, is SQTIHQWPATLVQPVGSPLSLECTVEGTSNPNLYWYRQAAGRGLQLLFYSVGIGQISSEVPQNLSASRPQDRQFILSSKKLLLSDSGFYLCAWSVLGTGEQPQHFGDGTRLSIL.

The gene calls are TRBV11-2 and TRBJ1-1; no clear D gene. Trimming shortened V by 3 bases and J by 2 bases, and 13 bases separated the two germline ends. This CDR3 has 15 residues. CDR1 SGHAT and CDR2 FQNNGV come from the germline V gene. The CDR3 is CASSFRGGKNTEAFF. CDR3 in DNA: TGTGCCAGCAGCTTCCGTGGAGGGAAAAACACTGAAGCTTTCTTT. Full variable domain (outside the CDR3, taken from reference TRBV11-2 and TRBJ1-1): EAGVAQSPRYKIIEKRQSVAFWCNPISGHATLYWYQQILGQGPKLLIQFQNNGVVDDSQLPKDRFSAERLKGVDSTLKIQPAKLEDSAVYLCASSFRGGKNTEAFFGQGTRLTVV.

V and J are TRBV27 and TRBJ2-2, with a possible D match to TRBD2 (6 bases). The CDR3 is 15 residues long. V lost 0 bases, J lost 7 bases, and 12 bases lay in between. Germline V gene data show CDR1 as MNHEY and CDR2 as SMNVEV (reference sequence). The CDR3 bases are TGTGCCAGCAGTTTATCGAGTCACGGGGGCGGGGAGCTGTTTTTT. Residues: CASSLSSHGGGELFF.